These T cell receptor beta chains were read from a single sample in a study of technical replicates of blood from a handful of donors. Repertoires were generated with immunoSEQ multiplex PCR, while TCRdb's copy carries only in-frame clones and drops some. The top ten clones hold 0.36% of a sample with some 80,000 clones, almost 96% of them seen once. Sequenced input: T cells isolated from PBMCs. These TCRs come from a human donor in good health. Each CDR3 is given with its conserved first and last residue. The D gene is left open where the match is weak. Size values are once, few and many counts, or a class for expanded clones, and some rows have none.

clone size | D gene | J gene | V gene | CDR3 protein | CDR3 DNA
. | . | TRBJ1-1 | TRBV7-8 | CASSLAEGYTEAFF | TGTGCCAGCAGCTTAGCGGAGGGGTACACTGAAGCTTTCTTT
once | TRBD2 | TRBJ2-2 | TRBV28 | CASREPGLVAGELFF | TGTGCCAGCAGGGAACCGGGACTAGTAGCCGGGGAGCTGTTTTTT
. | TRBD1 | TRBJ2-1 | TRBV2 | CASIRTAGGNEQFF | TGTGCCAGCATCAGGACGGCAGGGGGCAATGAGCAGTTCTTC
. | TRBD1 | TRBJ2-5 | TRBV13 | CASSLATGGQETQYF | TGTGCCAGCAGCTTAGCGACAGGGGGTCAAGAGACCCAGTACTTC
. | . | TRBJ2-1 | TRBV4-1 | CASSQGENSYRTYNEQFF | TGCGCCAGCAGCCAAGGGGAGAATAGTTATAGGACCTACAATGAGCAGTTCTTC
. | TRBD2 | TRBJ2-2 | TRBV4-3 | CASSQDLAGGPNGELFF | TGCGCCAGCAGCCAGGACTTAGCGGGAGGTCCGAACGGGGAGCTGTTTTTT
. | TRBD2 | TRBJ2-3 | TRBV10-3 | CAIAGLTDTQYF | TGTGCCATAGCGGGGCTCACAGATACGCAGTATTTT
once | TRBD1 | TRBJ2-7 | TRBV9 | CASSLTGTGGFEQYF | TGTGCCAGCAGCCTTACCGGGACAGGGGGCTTCGAGCAGTACTTC
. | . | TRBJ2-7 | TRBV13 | CASSLYGEQYF | TGTGCCAGCAGCCTCTACGGTGAGCAGTACTTC
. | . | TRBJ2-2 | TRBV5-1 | CASSLRAGSGELFF | TGCGCCAGCAGCTTGAGGGCGGGGTCCGGGGAGCTGTTTTTT
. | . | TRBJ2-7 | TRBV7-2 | CASSLVRGEQYF | TGTGCCAGCAGCTTAGTCCGGGGAGAGCAGTACTTC
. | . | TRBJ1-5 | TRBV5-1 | CASSLDPAGGQPQHF | TGCGCCAGCAGCTTGGATCCAGCCGGAGGACAGCCCCAGCATTTT
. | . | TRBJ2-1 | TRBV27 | CASSLGRGYEQFF | TGTGCCAGCAGTTTAGGCAGGGGATATGAGCAGTTCTTC
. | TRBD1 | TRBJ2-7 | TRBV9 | CASSGQGSHEQYF | TGTGCCAGCAGCGGACAGGGGTCCCACGAGCAGTACTTC
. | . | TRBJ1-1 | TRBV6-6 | CASSTTVSGTEAFF | TGTGCCAGCAGTACGACGGTCTCGGGCACTGAAGCTTTCTTT
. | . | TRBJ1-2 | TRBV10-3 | CAISGATGSGYTF | TGTGCCATCAGTGGGGCCACAGGGAGTGGCTACACCTTC
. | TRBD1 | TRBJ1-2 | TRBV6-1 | CATGTASHYGYTF | TGTGCCACTGGGACAGCCTCGCACTATGGCTACACCTTC
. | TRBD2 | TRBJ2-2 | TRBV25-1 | CASSTSGRANTGELFF | TGTGCCAGCAGTACTAGCGGGAGGGCGAACACCGGGGAGCTGTTTTTT
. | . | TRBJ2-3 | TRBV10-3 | CAISESGSTDTQYF | TGTGCCATCAGTGAAAGCGGGAGCACAGATACGCAGTATTTT
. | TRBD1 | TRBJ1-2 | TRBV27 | CASRFLGQGFDGYTF | TGTGCCAGCAGATTTCTTGGACAGGGGTTCGATGGCTACACCTTC
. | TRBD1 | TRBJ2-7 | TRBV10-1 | CARVTGVRIEQYF | TGCGCCAGGGTGACAGGGGTTAGAATCGAGCAGTACTTC
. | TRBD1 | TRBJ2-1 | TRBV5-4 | CASSLGATGGSYNEQFF | TGTGCCAGCAGCTTAGGGGCGACAGGGGGGTCCTACAATGAGCAGTTCTTC
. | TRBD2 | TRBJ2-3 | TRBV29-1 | CSVILGTSGSTDTQYF | TGCAGCGTGATTCTCGGGACTAGCGGTAGCACAGATACGCAGTATTTT
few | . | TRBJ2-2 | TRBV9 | CASSFTGSNTGELFF | TGTGCCAGCAGCTTCACAGGGAGTAACACCGGGGAGCTGTTTTTT
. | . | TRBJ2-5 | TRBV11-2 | CASSQVRGTSSGETQYF | TGTGCCAGCAGCCAAGTTAGGGGAACAAGCTCCGGTGAGACCCAGTACTTC
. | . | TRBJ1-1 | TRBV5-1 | CASSLDEGSTEAFF | TGCGCCAGCAGCTTGGATGAGGGCTCCACTGAAGCTTTCTTT
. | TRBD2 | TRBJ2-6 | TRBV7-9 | CASSLVPGRASGANVLTF | TGTGCCAGCAGCTTAGTTCCAGGGAGGGCTTCTGGGGCCAACGTCCTGACTTTC
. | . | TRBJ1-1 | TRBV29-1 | CSVGTDNVEAFF | TGCAGCGTTGGGACAGACAATGTTGAAGCTTTCTTT
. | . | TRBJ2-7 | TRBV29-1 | CSVVTQSYEQYF | TGCAGCGTTGTGACACAGAGCTACGAGCAGTACTTC
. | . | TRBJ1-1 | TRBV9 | CASSGPRANTEAFF | TGTGCCAGCAGCGGCCCCAGGGCGAACACTGAAGCTTTCTTT
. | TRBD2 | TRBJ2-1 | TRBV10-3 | CAISPGLAGGEQFF | TGTGCCATTTCCCCCGGACTAGCGGGAGGTGAGCAGTTCTTC
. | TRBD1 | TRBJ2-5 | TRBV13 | CASSLPGGLETQYF | TGTGCCAGCAGCTTACCAGGGGGCCTAGAGACCCAGTACTTC
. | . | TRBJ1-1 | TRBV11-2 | CASSLSSNTEAFF | TGTGCCAGCAGCTTATCCAGTAACACTGAAGCTTTCTTT
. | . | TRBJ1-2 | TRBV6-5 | CASSSFGGPLDGYTF | TGTGCCAGCAGTTCCTTCGGGGGGCCCCTCGATGGCTACACCTTC
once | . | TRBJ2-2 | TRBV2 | CASSEARNTGELFF | TGTGCCAGCAGTGAAGCTAGGAACACCGGGGAGCTGTTTTTT
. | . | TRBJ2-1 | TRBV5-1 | CASSLDYEQFF | TGCGCCAGCAGCTTGGACTATGAGCAGTTCTTC
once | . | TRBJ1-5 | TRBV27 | CASSLYAERQPQHF | TGTGCCAGCAGTTTATACGCAGAAAGACAGCCCCAGCATTTT
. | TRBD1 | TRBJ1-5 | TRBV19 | CASSSGTVDNQPQHF | TGTGCCAGTAGTTCCGGGACAGTTGACAATCAGCCCCAGCATTTT
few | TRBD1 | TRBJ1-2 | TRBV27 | CASKLTGDYGYTF | TGTGCCAGCAAGCTGACAGGGGACTATGGCTACACCTTC
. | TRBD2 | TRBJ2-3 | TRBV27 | CASSFAGGTDTQYF | TGTGCCAGCAGTTTTGCGGGAGGCACAGATACGCAGTATTTT
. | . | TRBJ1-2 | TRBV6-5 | CASTTGYGYTF | TGTGCCAGCACTACAGGGTATGGCTACACCTTC